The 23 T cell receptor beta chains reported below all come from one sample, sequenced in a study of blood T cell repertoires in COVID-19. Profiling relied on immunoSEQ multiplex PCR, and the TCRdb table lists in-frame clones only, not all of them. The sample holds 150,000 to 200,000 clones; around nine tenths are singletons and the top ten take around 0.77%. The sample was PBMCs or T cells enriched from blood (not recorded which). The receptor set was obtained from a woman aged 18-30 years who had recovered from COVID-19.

Here the CDR3 reads CASRLEGTGRFEAFF. CDR3 coding DNA: TGTGCCAGCAGATTGGAGGGGACAGGGCGCTTTGAAGCTTTCTTT. The V gene is TRBV6-5, the J gene TRBJ1-1; 9 bases match TRBD1. V lost 6 bases, J lost 7 bases, and 12 bases stayed unmatched. Germline-derived CDR1 and CDR2 are MNHEY and SVGAGI. The CDR3 runs to 15 residues.

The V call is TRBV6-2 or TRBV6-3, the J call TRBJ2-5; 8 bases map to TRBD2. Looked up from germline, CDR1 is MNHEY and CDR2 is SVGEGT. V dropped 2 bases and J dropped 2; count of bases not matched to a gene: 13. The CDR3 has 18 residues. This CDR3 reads CASSYPDDGVAGQETQYF. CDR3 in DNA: TGTGCCAGCAGTTACCCCGACGATGGGGTAGCGGGGCAAGAGACCCAGTACTTC.

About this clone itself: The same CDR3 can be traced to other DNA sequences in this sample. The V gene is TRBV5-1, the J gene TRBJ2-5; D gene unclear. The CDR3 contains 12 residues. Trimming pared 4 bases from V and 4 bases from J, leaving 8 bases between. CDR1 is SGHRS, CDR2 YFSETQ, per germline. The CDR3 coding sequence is TGCGCCAGCAGCCCATCAGGAGAGACCCAGTACTTC. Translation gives CASSPSGETQYF.

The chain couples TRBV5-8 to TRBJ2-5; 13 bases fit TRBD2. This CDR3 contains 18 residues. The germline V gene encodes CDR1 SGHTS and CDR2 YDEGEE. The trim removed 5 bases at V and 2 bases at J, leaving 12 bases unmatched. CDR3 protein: CASRLGTSGIGAQETQYF. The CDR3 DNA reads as TGTGCCAGCAGGCTCGGGACTAGCGGGATCGGGGCTCAAGAGACCCAGTACTTC.

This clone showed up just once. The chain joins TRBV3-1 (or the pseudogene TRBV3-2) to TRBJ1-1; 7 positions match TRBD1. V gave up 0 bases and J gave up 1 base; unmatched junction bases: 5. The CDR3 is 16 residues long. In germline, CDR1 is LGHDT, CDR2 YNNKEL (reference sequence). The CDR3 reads CASSQEPRDRNTEAFF. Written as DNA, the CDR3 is TGTGCCAGCAGCCAAGAGCCCCGGGACAGGAACACTGAAGCTTTCTTT.

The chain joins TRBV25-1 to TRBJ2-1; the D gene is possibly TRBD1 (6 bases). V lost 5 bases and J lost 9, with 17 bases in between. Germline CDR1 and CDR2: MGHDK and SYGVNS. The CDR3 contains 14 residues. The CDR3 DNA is TGTGCCAGCAGTTCCCTGGGGGACATCAGTGAGCAGTTCTTC. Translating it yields CASSSLGDISEQFF.

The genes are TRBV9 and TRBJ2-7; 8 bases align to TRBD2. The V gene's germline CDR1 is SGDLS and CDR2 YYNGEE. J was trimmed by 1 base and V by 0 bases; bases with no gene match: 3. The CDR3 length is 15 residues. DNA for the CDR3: TGTGCCAGCAGCGTAGAAGTAGCGGGGTCCTACGAGCAGTACTTC. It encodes CASSVEVAGSYEQYF.

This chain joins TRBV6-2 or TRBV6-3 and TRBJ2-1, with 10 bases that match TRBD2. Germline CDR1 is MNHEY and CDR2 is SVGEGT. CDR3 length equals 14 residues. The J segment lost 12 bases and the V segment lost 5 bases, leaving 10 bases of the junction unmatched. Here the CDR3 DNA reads TGTGCCAGCAGTGGCGGCCTAGCGGGAGCAGCGCAGTTCTTC. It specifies CASSGGLAGAAQFF.

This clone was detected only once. CDR3 nucleotide sequence: TGTGCCAGCAGTTCCCTCAGCGCAACTAATGAAAAACTGTTTTTT. Translation: CASSSLSATNEKLFF. The rearrangement uses TRBV27 and TRBJ1-4; D is ambiguous. This CDR3 has 15 amino acids. V lost 4 bases and J 0 bases, leaving 9 bases between the germline ends. Per germline, CDR1 MNHEY and CDR2 SMNVEV (reference sequence).

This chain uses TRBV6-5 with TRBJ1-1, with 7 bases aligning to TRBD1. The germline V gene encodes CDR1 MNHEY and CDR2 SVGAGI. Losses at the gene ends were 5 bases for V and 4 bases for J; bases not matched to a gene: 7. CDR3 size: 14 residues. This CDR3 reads CASSLGQESTEAFF. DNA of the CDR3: TGTGCCAGCAGTCTCGGACAGGAGAGCACTGAAGCTTTCTTT.

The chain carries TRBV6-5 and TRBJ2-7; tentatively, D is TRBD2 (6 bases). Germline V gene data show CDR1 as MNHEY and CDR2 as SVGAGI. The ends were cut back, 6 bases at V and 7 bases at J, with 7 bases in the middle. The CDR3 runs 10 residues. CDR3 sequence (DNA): TGTGCCAGCAGGGAGGGGGAGCAGTACTTC. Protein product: CASREGEQYF.

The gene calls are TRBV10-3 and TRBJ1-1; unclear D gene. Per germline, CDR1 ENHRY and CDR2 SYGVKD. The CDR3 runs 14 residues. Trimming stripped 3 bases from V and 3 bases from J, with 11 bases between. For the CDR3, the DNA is TGTGCCATCAGTGAACCATTAACGGACACTGAAGCTTTCTTT. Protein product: CAISEPLTDTEAFF.

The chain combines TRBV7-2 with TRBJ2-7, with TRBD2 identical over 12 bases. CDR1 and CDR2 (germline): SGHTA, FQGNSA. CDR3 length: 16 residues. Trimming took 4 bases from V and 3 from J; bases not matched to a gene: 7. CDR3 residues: CASSSRLAGAHYEQYF. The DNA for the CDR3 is TGTGCCAGCAGCTCCCGACTAGCGGGAGCCCACTACGAGCAGTACTTC.

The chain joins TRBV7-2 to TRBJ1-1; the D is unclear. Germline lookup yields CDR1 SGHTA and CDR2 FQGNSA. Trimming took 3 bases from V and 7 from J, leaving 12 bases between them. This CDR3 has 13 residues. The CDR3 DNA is TGTGCCAGCAGCTTTCAGGCAGCAAGTGAAGCTTTCTTT. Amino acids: CASSFQAASEAFF.

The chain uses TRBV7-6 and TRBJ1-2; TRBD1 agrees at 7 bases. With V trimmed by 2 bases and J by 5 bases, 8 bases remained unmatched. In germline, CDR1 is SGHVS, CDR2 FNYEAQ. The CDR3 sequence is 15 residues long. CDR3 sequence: CASSLTPGGAYGYTF. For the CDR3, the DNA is TGTGCCAGCAGCTTAACCCCAGGGGGAGCTTATGGCTACACCTTC.

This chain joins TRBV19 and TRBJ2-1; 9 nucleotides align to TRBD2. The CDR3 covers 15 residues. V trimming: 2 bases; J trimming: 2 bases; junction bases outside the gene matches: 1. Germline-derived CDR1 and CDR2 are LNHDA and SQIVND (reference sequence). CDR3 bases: TGTGCCAGTAGTATACTAGCGGGAACCTACAATGAGCAGTTCTTC. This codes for CASSILAGTYNEQFF.

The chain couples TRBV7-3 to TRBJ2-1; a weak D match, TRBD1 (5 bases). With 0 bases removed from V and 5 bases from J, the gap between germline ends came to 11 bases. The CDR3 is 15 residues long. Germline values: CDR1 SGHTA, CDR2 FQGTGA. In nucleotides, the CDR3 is TGTGCCAGCAGCTTAACTTCAGGGCAGAACAATGAGCAGTTCTTC. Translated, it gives CASSLTSGQNNEQFF. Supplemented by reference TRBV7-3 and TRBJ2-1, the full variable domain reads GAGVSQTPSNKVTEKGKYVELRCDPISGHTALYWYRQSLGQGPEFLIYFQGTGAADDSGLPNDRFFAVRPEGSVSTLKIQRTERGDSAVYLCASSLTSGQNNEQFFGPGTRLTVL.

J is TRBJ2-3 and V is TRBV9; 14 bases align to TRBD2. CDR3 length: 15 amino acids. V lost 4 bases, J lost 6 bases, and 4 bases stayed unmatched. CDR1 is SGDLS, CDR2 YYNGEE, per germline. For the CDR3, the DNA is TGTGCCAGCAGCCCGGGACTAGCGGGAGTTGATACGCAGTATTTT. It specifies CASSPGLAGVDTQYF.

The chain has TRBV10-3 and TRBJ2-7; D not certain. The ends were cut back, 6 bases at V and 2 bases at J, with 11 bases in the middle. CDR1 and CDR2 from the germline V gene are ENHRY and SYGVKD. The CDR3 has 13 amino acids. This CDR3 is CAISSWRPYEQYF. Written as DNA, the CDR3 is TGTGCCATCAGCTCCTGGCGGCCCTACGAGCAGTACTTC.

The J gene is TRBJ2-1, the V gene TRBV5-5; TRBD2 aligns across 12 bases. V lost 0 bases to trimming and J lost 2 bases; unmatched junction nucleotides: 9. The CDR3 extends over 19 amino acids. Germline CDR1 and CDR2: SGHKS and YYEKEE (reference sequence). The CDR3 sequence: CASSLASTSGSRTYNEQFF. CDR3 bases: TGTGCCAGCAGCTTGGCCTCGACTAGCGGGAGTCGGACCTACAATGAGCAGTTCTTC.

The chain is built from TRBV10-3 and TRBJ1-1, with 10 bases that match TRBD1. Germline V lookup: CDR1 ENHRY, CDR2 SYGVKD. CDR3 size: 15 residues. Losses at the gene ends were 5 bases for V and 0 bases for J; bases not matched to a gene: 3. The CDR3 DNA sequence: TGTGCCATCAGTCGGGACAGGGGAATGAACACTGAAGCTTTCTTT. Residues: CAISRDRGMNTEAFF.

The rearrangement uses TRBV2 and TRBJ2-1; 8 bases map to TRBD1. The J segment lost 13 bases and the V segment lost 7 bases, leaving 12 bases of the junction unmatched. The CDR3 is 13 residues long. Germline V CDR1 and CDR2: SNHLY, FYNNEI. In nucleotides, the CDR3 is TGTGCCAGCAAGGACAGGGAGGTTTCGAGACAGTTCTTC. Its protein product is CASKDREVSRQFF.

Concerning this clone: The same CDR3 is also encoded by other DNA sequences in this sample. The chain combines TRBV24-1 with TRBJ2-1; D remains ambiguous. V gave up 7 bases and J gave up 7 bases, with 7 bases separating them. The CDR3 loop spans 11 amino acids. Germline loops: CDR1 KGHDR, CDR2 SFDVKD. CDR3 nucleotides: TGTGCCACCAGGTCGGGTAATGAGCAGTTCTTC. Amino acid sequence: CATRSGNEQFF.